The clone carrying this TCR beta chain is medium-sized within its sample. Unmatched junction bases numbered 10, after V lost 5 bases and J lost 4 bases. Germline-derived CDR1 and CDR2 are MNHNY and SVGAGI (reference sequence). The CDR3 is 15 residues long. Produced via immunoSEQ multiplex PCR; TCRdb's table is partial and in-frame only. The sample has about 36,000 clones, around 80% seen once. The data stem from a study of blood T cell repertoires in COVID-19. Sequenced material: peripheral blood. The chain uses TRBV6-6 and TRBJ2-7, with 8 bases aligning to TRBD1. The source is a man aged 60 to 69 with acute or convalescent COVID-19. CDR3 coding DNA: TGTGCCAGCAGTCGCCCTGGGGACAGGATTTACGAGCAGTACTTC. It translates to CASSRPGDRIYEQYF.